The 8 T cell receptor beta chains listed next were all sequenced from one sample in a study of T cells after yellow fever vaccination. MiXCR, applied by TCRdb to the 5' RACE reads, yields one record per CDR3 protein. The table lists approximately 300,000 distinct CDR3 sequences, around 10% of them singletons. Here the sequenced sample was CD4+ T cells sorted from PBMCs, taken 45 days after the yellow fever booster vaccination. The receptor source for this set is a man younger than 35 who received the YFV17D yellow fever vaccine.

CDR3 sequence reads: CASSVSGTRNTEAFF. CDR3 DNA sequence: TGCGCCAGCAGCGTATCCGGGACGAGGAACACTGAAGCTTTCTTT. This chain joins TRBV5-1 and TRBJ1-1, with a weak D call TRBD1 (5 bases). This CDR3 contains 15 residues. Germline lookup yields CDR1 SGHRS and CDR2 YFSETQ. Trimming stripped 4 bases from V and 1 base from J, with 14 bases between. The variable domain in full, completed from reference TRBV5-1 and TRBJ1-1, reads KAGVTQTPRYLIKTRGQQVTLSCSPISGHRSVSWYQQTPGQGLQFLFEYFSETQRNKGNFPGRFSGRQFSNSRSEMNVSTLELGDSALYLCASSVSGTRNTEAFFGQGTRLTVV.

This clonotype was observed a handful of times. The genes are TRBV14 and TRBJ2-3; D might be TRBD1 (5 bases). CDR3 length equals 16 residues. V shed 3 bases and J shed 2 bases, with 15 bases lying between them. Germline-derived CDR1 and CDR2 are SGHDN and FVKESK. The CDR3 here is CASSHRRARDTDTQYF. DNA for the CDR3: TGTGCCAGCAGCCACCGTCGAGCCAGGGACACAGATACGCAGTATTTT.

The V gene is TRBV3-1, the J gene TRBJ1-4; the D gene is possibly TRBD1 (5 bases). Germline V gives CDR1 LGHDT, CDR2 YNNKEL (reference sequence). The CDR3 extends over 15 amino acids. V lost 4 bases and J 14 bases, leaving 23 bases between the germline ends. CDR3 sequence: CASSPRDGATLGLFF. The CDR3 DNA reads TGTGCCAGCAGCCCCCGGGACGGAGCAACTTTAGGGCTGTTTTTT.

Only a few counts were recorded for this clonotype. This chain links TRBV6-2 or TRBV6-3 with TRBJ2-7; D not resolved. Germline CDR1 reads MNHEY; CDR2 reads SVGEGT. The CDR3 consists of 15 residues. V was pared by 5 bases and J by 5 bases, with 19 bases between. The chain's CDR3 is CASSDRAPRRNEQYF. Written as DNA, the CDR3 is TGTGCCAGCAGTGATCGAGCGCCGCGGCGGAACGAGCAGTACTTC.

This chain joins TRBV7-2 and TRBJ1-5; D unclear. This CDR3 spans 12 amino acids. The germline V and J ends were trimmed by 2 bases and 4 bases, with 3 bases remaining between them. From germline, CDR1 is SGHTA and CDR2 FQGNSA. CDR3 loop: CASSLQNQPQHF. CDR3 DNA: TGTGCCAGCAGCTTACAGAATCAGCCCCAGCATTTT.

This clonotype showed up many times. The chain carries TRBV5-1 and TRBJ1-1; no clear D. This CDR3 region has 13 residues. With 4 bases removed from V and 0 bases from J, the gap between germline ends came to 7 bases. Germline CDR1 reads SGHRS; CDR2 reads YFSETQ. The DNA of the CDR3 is TGCGCCAGCAGCGAGGGTATGAACACTGAAGCTTTCTTT. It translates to CASSEGMNTEAFF.

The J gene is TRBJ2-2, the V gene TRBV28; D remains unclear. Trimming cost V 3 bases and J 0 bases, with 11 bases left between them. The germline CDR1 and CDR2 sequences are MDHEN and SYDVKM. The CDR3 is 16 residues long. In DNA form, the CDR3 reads TGTGCCAGCAGTTTTCCGGACCCAACGAACACCGGGGAGCTGTTTTTT. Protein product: CASSFPDPTNTGELFF.

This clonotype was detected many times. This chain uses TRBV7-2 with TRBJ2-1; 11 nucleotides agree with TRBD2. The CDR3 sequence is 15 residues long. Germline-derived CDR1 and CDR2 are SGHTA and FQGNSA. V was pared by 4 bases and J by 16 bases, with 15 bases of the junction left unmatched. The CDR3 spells CASSSRGILAGGHFF. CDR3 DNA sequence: TGTGCCAGCAGCTCGAGGGGCATTCTAGCGGGGGGTCACTTCTTC.